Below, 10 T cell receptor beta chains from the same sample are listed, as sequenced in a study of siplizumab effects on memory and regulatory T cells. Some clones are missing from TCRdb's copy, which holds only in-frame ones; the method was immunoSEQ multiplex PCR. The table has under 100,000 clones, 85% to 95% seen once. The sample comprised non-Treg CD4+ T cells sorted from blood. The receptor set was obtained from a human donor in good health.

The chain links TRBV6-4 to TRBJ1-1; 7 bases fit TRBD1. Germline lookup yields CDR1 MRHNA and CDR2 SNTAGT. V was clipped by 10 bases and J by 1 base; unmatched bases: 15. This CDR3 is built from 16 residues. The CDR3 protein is CAILPPGQAENTEAFF. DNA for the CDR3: TGTGCCATTTTGCCCCCCGGACAGGCCGAGAACACTGAAGCTTTCTTT.

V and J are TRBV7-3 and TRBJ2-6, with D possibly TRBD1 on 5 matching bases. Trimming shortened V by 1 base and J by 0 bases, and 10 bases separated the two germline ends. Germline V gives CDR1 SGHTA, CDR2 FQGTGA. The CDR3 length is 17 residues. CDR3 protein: CASSLKSRGSGANVLTF. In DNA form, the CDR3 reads TGTGCCAGCAGCTTAAAGAGTAGGGGCTCTGGGGCCAACGTCCTGACTTTC.

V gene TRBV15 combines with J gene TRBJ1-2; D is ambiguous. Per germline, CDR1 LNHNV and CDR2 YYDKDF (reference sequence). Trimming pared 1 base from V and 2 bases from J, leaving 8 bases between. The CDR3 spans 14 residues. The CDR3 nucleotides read TGTGCCACCAGCAGAGTGGGCACAAACTATGGCTACACCTTC. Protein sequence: CATSRVGTNYGYTF.

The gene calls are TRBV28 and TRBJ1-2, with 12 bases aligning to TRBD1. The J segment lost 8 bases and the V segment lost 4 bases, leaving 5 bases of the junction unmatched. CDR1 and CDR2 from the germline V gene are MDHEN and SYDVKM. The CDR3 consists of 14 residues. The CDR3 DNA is TGTGCCAGCAGTTCGGGACAGGGGGCCAGGGGCTACACCTTC. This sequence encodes CASSSGQGARGYTF.

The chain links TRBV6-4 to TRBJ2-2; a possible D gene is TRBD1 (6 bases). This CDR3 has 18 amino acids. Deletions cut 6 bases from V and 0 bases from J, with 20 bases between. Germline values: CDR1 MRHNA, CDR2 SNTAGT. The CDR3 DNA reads TGTGCCAGCAGCCTCATCCCTTTAGGACAGACGAACACCGGGGAGCTGTTTTTT. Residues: CASSLIPLGQTNTGELFF.

The CDR3 DNA is TGTGCCAGCAGCTTCGCAGGAACGAACACCGGGGAGCTGTTTTTT. Its protein product is CASSFAGTNTGELFF. The chain recombines TRBV7-8 with TRBJ2-2; D not certain. Trimming shortened V by 3 bases and J by 0 bases, and 8 bases separated the two germline ends. The germline V gene has CDR1 SGHVS and CDR2 FQNEAQ. This CDR3 region has 15 residues.

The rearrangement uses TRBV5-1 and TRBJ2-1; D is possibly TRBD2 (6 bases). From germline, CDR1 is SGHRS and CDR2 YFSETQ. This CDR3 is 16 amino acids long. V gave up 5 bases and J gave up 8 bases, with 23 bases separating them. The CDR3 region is CASRASWRVLSDEQFF. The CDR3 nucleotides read TGCGCCAGCAGGGCTAGCTGGAGGGTGCTGAGCGATGAGCAGTTCTTC.

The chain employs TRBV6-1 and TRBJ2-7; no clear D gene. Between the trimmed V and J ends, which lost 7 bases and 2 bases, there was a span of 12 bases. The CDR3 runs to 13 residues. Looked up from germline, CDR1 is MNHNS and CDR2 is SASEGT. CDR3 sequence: CASTEAWAYEQYF. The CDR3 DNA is TGTGCCAGCACTGAGGCCTGGGCCTACGAGCAGTACTTC.

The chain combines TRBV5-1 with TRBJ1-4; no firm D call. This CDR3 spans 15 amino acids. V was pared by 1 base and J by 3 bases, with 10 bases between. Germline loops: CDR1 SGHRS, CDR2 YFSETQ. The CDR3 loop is CASSLLGSANEKLFF. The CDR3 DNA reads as TGCGCCAGCAGCTTGTTGGGATCAGCTAATGAAAAACTGTTTTTT.

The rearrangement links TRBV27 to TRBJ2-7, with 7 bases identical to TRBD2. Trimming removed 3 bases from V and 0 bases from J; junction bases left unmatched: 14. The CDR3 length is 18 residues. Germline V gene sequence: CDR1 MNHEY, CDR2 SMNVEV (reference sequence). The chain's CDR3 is CASSFSLRDRGVSYEQYF. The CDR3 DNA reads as TGTGCCAGCAGTTTTAGTTTGCGGGATCGGGGGGTCTCCTACGAGCAGTACTTC.